Sequencing of this T cell receptor (beta chain) was carried out in a study of shared clonotypes between healthy human individuals. The CDR3 contains 15 residues. The V gene lost 5 bases and the J gene lost 4 bases, with 17 bases spanning the gap. Germline CDR1 MDHEN, CDR2 SYDVKM. Notes on the study in general: Few donors restricted represented genetic and exposure-history diversity.

Worth noting for this clone: Its antigen is as yet unknown.

Clones were read by immunoSEQ multiplex PCR, and TCRdb kept only the in-frame ones, dropping some. The sample consists of 400,000 to 500,000 clones, 76% of them appearing once. Sequencing was done on a sample of PBMCs. The clonotype was recovered from a woman aged 35 to 49 in good health. Some clones in this sample may be carry-over from other donors' samples. The rearrangement joins TRBV28 to TRBJ1-2; tentatively, D is TRBD1 (5 bases). As DNA, the CDR3 is TGTGCCAGCAGTCGGGCGGCGGGGGGAGGCTATGGCTACACCTTC. Protein product: CASSRAAGGGYGYTF.